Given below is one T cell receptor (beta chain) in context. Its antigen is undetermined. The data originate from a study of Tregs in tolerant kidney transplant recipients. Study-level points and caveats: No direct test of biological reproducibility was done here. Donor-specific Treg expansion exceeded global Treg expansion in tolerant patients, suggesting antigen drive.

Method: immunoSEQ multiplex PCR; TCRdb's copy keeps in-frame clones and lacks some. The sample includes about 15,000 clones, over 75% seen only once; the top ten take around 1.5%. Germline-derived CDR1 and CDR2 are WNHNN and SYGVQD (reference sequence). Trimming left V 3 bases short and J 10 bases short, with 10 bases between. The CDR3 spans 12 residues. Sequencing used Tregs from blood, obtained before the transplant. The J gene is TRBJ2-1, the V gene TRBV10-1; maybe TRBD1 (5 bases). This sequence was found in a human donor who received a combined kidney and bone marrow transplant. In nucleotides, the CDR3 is TGCGCCAGCAGTGAAGGGGCGGAAGAGCAGTTCTTC. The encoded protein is CASSEGAEEQFF.